The TCR beta chain under discussion was sequenced for a study of blood T cell repertoires in COVID-19. About the research overall: COVID-19 samples collected from the United States, Italy and Spain covered acute and convalescent phases. From T cells, B-cell-depleted T cells, or PBMCs came the material, which was cDNA or gDNA.

This CDR3 spans 15 amino acids. V was shortened by 4 bases and J by 8 bases, with 20 bases between the two germline ends. Germline CDR1 is SGHAT and CDR2 is FQDESV (reference sequence). As handled by the study authors: Amplification from reference gene primers served as the basis for estimated nucleated cell counts. The data were produced by immunoSEQ multiplex PCR, yet TCRdb's version contains in-frame clones alone and is incomplete. The DNA was the basis for D and trimming; V, J and clone size are from that table. There are approximately 250,000 clones in the sample; approximately 86% occur only once, and 5.5% lies in the top ten.

This sequence was found in a human donor in a cohort sampled during active COVID-19. Material for sequencing was peripheral blood. J is TRBJ1-2 and V is TRBV11-1; D not certain. CDR3 nucleotides: TGTGCCAGCAGCTCCGACTCCAGGCTGAGCGGGGGCTACACCTTC. As protein: CASSSDSRLSGGYTF.